This TCR beta chain was profiled in a study of regulatory T cells in long-lasting Graves disease. Assembly of TCR beta libraries relied on iRepertoire HTBI primers together with Arm-PCR of CDR3 regions. TCRdb re-called the multiplex PCR reads through MiXCR, storing one row per CDR3 protein. The sample holds around 500,000 distinct CDR3 sequences, approximately 12% seen once. This clonotype occurred a few times. As for time point: newly diagnosed GD, antithyroid drugs for less than 3 months. Construction of the TCR library relied on RNA isolated from PBMCs. This sample was shared with a second study, whose subject was T cells in Graves' hyperthyroidism and ophthalmopathy.

Specimen: peripheral blood mononuclear cells (PBMCs), collected at new diagnosis, from a patient treated with antithyroid drugs. This receptor was obtained from a young woman with Graves disease.

The CDR3 reads CASSFEGPTEAFF. CDR3 nucleotides: TGCGCCAGCAGCTTTGAGGGGCCCACTGAAGCTTTCTTT. This rearrangement joins TRBV5-1 to TRBJ1-1, with TRBD1 as a possible D gene (5 bases). The germline V and J ends were trimmed by 2 bases and 4 bases, with 9 bases remaining between them. From germline, CDR1 is SGHRS and CDR2 YFSETQ. The CDR3 contains 13 residues.